This T cell receptor beta chain was obtained from a study of blood T cells in healthy people across ages. The CDR3 length is 16 residues. The authors drew about 9.5 milliliters of peripheral blood from each donor. Findings and limits, study-wide: From one million sequenced T cells, diversity estimates were lower bounds.

Remarks on this clonotype: Antigen specificity is unknown. Sequence at one end of the junction differs from germline and may be a read error.

Using a J-beta primer mix together with a sample-barcoded 5' primer, a second PCR was run for about 7 to 12 cycles. From each sample, at least 2.5 million paired-end reads containing CDR3 were obtained. TCRdb fed the 5' RACE reads into MiXCR, producing one record per CDR3 protein. In the table there are 650,000 to 900,000 distinct CDR3 sequences, about 62% of which are singletons. The sample taken for sequencing was blood. The chain couples TRBV12-3 or TRBV12-4 to TRBJ2-2; maybe TRBD2 (7 bases). This TCR was recovered from a man in his thirties or forties in good health. CDR3 coding DNA: TGTGCCAGCAGTTTTAGGGGGGGTGAGAACACCGGGGTGCTGTTTTTT. It translates to CASSFRGGENTGVLFF.